This TCR beta chain was sequenced during a study of control samples from healthy donors and cancer patients. Only in-frame clones appear in the TCRdb table, and some are missing; sequencing was by immunoSEQ multiplex PCR. The sample includes about 82,000 clones, roughly 94% of them seen just once. The sequence was obtained from a woman under 30 in good health. Sequencing used blood.

The CDR3 loop reads CASSIPGGGAFF. The DNA of the CDR3 is TGTGCCAGTAGTATACCTGGAGGGGGAGCTTTCTTT. This sequence joins TRBV19 and TRBJ1-1, with D tentatively TRBD1 (6 bases). This CDR3 contains 12 residues. Germline V gene sequence: CDR1 LNHDA, CDR2 SQIVND (reference sequence). V lost 2 bases and J 10 bases, leaving 11 bases between the germline ends.